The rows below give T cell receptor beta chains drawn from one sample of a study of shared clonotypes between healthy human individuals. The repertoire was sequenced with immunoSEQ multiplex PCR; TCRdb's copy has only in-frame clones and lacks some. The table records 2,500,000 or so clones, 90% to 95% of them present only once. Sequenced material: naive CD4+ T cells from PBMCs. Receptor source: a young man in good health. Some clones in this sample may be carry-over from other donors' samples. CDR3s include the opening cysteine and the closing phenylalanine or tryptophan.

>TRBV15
CATSRDRLEQFF
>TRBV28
CASSLLAAPANEQFF
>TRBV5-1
CASSLAVGAGADTQYF
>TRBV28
CASSLWGGTAGNTEAFF
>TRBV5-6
CASSLDRGLVQPQHF
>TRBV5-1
CASSLEPLAGADTQYF
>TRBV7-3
CASSSEGKQFF
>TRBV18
CASSPSSGFYNEQFF
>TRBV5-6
CASSLLAGAEYEQYF
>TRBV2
CASSDGRWQPQHF
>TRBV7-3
CASSLSASGHEQFF
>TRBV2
CASRRQGLYEQYF
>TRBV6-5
CASSFTGLSGANVLTF
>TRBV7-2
CASSLVSSGRYNEQFF
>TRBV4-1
CASSQLSLAKVNRYTF
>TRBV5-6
CASSFGGTPPYEQYF
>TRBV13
CASSNSGTGAMGKTQYF
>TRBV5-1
CASSSVPGPRGTQYF
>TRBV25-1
CASSDTGTGGYTIYF
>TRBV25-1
CASRRDQETQYF
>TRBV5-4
CASSPGAGLAKNIQYF
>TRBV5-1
CASSSGGTSALDTQYF
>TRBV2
CASSEASLREGLFEQYF
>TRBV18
CASSLAGQAFYEQYF
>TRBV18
CASSPDRESGYTF
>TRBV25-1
CASSEASGGSSYNEQFF
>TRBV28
CASSSQPQGKEKFF
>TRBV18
CASSPRTGDTNEKLFF
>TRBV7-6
CASSLEAGGARDTQYF
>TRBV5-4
CASSLRREESTDTQYF
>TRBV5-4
CASSPDSLAPNEQFF
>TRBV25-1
CASRSPHYGYTF
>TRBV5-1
CASSGGTSGRGNTGELFF
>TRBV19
CASSRELQETQYF
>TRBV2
CASSEQGSTDTQYF
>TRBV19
CASSIASRLAGDETQYF
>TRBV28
CASSLSRGSSYEQYF
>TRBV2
CASRRDSTNYGYTF
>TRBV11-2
CASSLLAGLDEQFF
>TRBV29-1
CSVVYRHTDTQYF
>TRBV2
CASSRNEGTDTQYF
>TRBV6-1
CASSTRGGDKNIQYF
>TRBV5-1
CASSLAGSTVDGYTF